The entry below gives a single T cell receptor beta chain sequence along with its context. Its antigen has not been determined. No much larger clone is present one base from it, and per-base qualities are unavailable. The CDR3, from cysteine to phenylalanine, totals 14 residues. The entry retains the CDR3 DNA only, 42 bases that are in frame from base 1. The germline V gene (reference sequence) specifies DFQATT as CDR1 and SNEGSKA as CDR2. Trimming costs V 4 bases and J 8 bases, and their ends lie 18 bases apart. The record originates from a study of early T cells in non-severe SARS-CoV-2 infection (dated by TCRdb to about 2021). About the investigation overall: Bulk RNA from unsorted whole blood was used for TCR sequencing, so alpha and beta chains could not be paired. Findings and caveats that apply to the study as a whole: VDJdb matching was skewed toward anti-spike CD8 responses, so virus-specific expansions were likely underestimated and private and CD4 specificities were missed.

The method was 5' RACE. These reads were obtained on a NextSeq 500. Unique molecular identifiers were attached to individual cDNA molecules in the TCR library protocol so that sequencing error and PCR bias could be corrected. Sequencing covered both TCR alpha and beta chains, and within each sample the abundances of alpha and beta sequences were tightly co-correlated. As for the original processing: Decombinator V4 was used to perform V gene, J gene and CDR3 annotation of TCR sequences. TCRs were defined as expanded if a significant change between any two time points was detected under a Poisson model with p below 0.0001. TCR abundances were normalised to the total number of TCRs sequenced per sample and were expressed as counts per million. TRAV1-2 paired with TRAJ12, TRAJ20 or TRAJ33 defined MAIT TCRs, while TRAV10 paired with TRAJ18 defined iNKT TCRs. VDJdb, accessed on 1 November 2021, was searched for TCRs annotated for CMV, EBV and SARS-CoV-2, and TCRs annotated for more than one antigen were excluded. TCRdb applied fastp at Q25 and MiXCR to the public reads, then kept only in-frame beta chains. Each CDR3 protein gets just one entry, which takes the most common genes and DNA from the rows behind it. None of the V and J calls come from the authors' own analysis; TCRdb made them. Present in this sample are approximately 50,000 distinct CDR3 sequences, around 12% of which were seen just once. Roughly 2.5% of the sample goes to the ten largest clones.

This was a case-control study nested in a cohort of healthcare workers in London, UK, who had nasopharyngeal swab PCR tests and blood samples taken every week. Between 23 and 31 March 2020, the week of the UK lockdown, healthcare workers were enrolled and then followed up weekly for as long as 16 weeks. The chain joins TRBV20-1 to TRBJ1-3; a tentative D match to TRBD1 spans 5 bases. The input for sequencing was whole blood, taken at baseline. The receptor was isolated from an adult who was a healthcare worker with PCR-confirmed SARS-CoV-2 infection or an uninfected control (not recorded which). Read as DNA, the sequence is TGCAGTGCTACCAGGGCCCTAGAGGGAGACACCATATATTTT. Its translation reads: CSATRALEGDTIYF.